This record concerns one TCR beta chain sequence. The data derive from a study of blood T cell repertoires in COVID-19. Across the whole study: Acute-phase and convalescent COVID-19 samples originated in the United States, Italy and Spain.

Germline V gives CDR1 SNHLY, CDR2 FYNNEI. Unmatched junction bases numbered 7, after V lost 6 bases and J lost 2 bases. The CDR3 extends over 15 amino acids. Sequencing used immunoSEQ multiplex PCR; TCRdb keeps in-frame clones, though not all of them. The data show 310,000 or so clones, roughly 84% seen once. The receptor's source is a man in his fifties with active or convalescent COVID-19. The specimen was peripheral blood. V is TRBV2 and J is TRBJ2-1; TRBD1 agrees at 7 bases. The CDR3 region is CASRDRQGTYNEQFF. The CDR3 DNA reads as TGTGCCAGCAGGGATCGACAGGGAACCTACAATGAGCAGTTCTTC.